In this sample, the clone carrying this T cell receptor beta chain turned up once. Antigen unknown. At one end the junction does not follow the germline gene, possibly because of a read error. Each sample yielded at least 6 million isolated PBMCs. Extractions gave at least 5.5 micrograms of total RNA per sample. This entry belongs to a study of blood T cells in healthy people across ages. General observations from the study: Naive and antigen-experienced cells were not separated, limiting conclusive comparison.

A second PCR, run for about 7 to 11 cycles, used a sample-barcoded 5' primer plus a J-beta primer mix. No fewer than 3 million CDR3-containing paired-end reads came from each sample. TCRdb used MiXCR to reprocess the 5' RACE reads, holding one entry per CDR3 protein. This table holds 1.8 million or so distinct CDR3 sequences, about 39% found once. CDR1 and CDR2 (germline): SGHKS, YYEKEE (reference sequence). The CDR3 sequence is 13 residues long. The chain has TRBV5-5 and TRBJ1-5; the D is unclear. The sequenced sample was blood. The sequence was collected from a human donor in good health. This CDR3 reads CASSLDTYQLQHF. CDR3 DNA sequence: TGTGCCAGCAGCCTAGACACTTATCAGCTCCAGCATTTT.